This T cell receptor beta chain was sequenced in a study of cytomegalovirus exposure and HLA in healthy donors. Findings and caveats of the study: A few of the chains that were CMV-associated were confirmed in vitro to be specific for CMV antigens. When presence/absence was analysed, sequencing depth was taken to be roughly uniform across donors.

Comments on this clone: Its antigen is still unknown.

The CDR3 runs 13 residues. V was trimmed by 5 bases and J by 5 bases, leaving 12 bases between them. The germline V gene has CDR1 PRHDT and CDR2 FYEKMQ (reference sequence). Amplification used 60 Vbeta primers and 13 Jbeta primers. Produced via immunoSEQ multiplex PCR; TCRdb's table is partial and in-frame only. The table has under 150,000 clones, roughly 84% seen once. Source material: PBMCs. The receptor was derived from a man between 50 and 59 years old in good health and CMV-seronegative. The J gene is TRBJ1-1, the V gene TRBV13, with D perhaps TRBD1 (5 bases). CDR3 residues: CASSPGLSTEAFF. In nucleotides, the CDR3 is TGTGCCAGCAGCCCGGGACTGTCTACTGAAGCTTTCTTT.